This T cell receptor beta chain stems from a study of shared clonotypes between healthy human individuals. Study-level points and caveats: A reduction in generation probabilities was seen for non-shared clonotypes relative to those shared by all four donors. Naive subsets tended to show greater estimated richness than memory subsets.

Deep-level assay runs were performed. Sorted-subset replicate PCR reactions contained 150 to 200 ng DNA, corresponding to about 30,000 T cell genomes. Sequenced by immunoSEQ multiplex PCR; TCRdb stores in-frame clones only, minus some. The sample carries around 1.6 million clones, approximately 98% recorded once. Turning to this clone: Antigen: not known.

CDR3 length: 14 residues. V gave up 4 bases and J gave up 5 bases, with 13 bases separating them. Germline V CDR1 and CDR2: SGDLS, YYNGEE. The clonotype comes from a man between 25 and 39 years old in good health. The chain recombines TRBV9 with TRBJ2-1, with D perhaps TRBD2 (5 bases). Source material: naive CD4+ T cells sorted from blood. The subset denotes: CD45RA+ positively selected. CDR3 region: CASSRMSGHNEQFF. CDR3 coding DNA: TGTGCCAGCAGCCGCATGAGCGGACACAATGAGCAGTTCTTC.